This is a list of T cell receptor beta chains from one sample in a study of Graves' ophthalmopathy and Graves' hyperthyroidism. One entry per CDR3 protein, called by TCRdb with MiXCR from the multiplex PCR reads. Found here are fewer than 400,000 distinct CDR3 sequences, roughly 18% of them singletons; the top ten hold 1.6%. The sequenced sample consisted of peripheral blood. The source of these receptors is a young woman with Graves' ophthalmopathy. The CDR3 runs from the conserved cysteine through the conserved F or W. The D gene is left open where the match is weak. The listing skips clone size in some rows; elsewhere it reads once, few, many or a size class.

TRBD2 13 few TRBJ2-7 TRBV6-1 CASRTTSGYEQYF TGTGCCAGCAGAACAACTAGCGGCTACGAGCAGTACTTC
- 11 many TRBJ2-5 TRBV28 CASRSTRTQYF TGTGCCAGCAGATCAACGAGGACCCAGTACTTC
TRBD2 14 - TRBJ2-5 TRBV29-1 CSVSTGGTRETQYF TGCAGCGTGTCAACCGGCGGGACTAGAGAGACCCAGTACTTC
- 19 many TRBJ2-7 TRBV20-1 CSARGGEGLGGYRTWGQYF TGCAGTGCTAGAGGAGGGGAGGGATTAGGGGGCTATCGTACGTGGGGGCAGTACTTC
TRBD1 14 many TRBJ2-7 TRBV27 CASSLTGDYYEQYF TGTGCCAGCAGTTTGACAGGGGATTACTACGAGCAGTACTTC
TRBD1 15 many TRBJ1-5 TRBV2 CASRASSGGHQPQHF TGTGCCAGCAGGGCGTCGTCAGGGGGCCATCAGCCCCAGCATTTT
- 12 many TRBJ1-2 TRBV19 CASSIVGDGYTF TGTGCCAGTAGTATCGTGGGTGATGGCTACACCTTC
- 15 - TRBJ2-7 TRBV11-2 CASRPRAAPSYEQYF TGTGCCAGCAGACCCCGGGCAGCCCCCTCCTACGAGCAGTACTTC
TRBD1 16 many TRBJ1-1 TRBV6-2/TRBV6-3 CASSYFPTGGNTEAFF TGTGCCAGCAGTTACTTCCCCACAGGGGGGAACACTGAAGCTTTCTTT
TRBD1 16 many TRBJ1-5 TRBV6-2/TRBV6-3 CASSYKGQGVYQPQHF TGTGCCAGCAGTTACAAAGGACAGGGTGTATATCAGCCCCAGCATTTT
- 15 many TRBJ2-2 TRBV25-1 CASSEQAGNTGELFF TGTGCCAGCAGTGAACAGGCAGGGAACACCGGGGAGCTGTTTTTT
- 13 - TRBJ2-7 TRBV11-2 CASSLVFNYEQYF TGTGCCAGCAGCTTAGTTTTCAACTACGAGCAGTACTTC
- 16 many TRBJ1-5 TRBV9 CASSVGTDHSNQPQHF TGTGCCAGCAGCGTAGGCACAGATCATAGCAATCAGCCCCAGCATTTT
TRBD2 16 many TRBJ2-5 TRBV4-1 CASSQGSGGDQETQYF TGCGCCAGCAGCCAAGGGTCGGGGGGGGACCAAGAGACCCAGTACTTC
TRBD2 15 - TRBJ2-2 TRBV30 CAWAPWSGRTGELFF TGTGCCTGGGCCCCATGGAGCGGGAGAACCGGGGAGCTGTTTTTT
- 15 many TRBJ2-7 TRBV6-5 CASSYSSQSSYEQYF TGTGCCAGCAGTTACTCGAGCCAGAGCTCCTACGAGCAGTACTTC
TRBD1 14 - TRBJ2-5 TRBV28 CASSRRQGAETQYF TGTGCCAGCAGTCGCAGACAGGGTGCAGAGACCCAGTACTTC